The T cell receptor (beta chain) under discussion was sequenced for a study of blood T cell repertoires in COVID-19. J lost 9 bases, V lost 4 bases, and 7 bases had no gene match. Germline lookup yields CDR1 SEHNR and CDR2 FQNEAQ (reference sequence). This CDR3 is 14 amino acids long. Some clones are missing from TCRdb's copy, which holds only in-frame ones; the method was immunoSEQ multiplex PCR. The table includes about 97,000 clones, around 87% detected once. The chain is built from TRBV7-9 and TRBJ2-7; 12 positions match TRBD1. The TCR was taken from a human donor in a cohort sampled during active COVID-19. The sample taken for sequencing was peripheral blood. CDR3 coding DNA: TGTGCCAGCAGCTCCACGGGGACAGGGGGCGGGCAGTACTTC. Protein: CASSSTGTGGGQYF. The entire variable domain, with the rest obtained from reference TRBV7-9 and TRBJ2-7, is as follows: DTGVSQNPRHKITKRGQNVTFRCDPISEHNRLYWYRQTLGQGPEFLTYFQNEAQLEKSRLLSDRFSAERPKGSFSTLEIQRTEQGDSAMYLCASSSTGTGGGQYFGPGTRLTVT.